The 8 T cell receptor beta chains below were found in one sample sequenced in a study of blood T cells in healthy people across ages. Using a J-beta primer mix together with a sample-barcoded 5' primer, a second PCR was run for roughly 6 to 12 cycles. TCRdb passed the 5' RACE reads through MiXCR, listing each CDR3 protein once. The sample holds some 1.4 million distinct CDR3 sequences, around 42% seen once. Sequenced sample: blood. The receptors originated from a woman aged 18-29 years in good health.

The sample holds one count of this clonotype. The chain uses TRBV27 and TRBJ1-1, with a tentative D call TRBD1 (6 bases). Germline CDR1 is MNHEY and CDR2 is SMNVEV (reference sequence). This CDR3 region has 15 residues. V lost 5 bases and J 4 bases, leaving 17 bases between the germline ends. The chain's CDR3 is CASSRVPQGGTEAFF. The CDR3 region has the DNA TGTGCCAGCAGTAGGGTACCACAGGGTGGCACTGAAGCTTTCTTT.

There are a few counts of this clonotype. The V gene is TRBV5-1, the J gene TRBJ2-1; perhaps TRBD2 as D (5 bases). The CDR3 is 14 amino acids. The V and J ends lost 8 bases and 0 bases respectively, with 12 bases between them. Germline-derived CDR1 and CDR2 are SGHRS and YFSETQ. The CDR3 region is CASGLQSSYNEQFF. As DNA, the CDR3 is TGCGCCAGTGGACTCCAGAGCTCCTACAATGAGCAGTTCTTC.

This chain joins TRBV9 and TRBJ2-2; D gene uncertain. Per the germline V gene, CDR1 is SGDLS and CDR2 is YYNGEE. Trimming shortened V by 0 bases and J by 7 bases, and 4 bases separated the two germline ends. The CDR3 is made up of 12 amino acids. The CDR3 bases are TGTGCCAGCAGCGTAGTGAACGGGGAGCTGTTTTTT. It codes for CASSVVNGELFF.

The chain combines TRBV20-1 with TRBJ2-3, with TRBD2 identical over 11 bases. CDR3 length: 19 residues. The junction had 20 bases not matched to a gene; V was cut back by 0 bases and J by 9 bases. Germline V gives CDR1 DFQATT, CDR2 SNEGSKA (reference sequence). As DNA, the CDR3 is TGCAGTGCTAGAGAAAGTCTAGCGGGGGGCACCTCATCGTGGTCGACGCAGTATTTT. It codes for CSARESLAGGTSSWSTQYF.

This chain uses TRBV6-1 with TRBJ2-5; the D gene is possibly TRBD2 (6 bases). Near its end, the DNA agrees better with TRBJ2-7, so the J call may be wrong. The germline V gene encodes CDR1 MNHNS and CDR2 SASEGT. This CDR3 region has 13 residues. The CDR3, as DNA: TGTGCCAGCAGTGATAGTGGGAGGAACGAGCAGTACTTC. This codes for CASSDSGRNEQYF.

The J gene is TRBJ2-7, the V gene TRBV6-4; 10 bases match TRBD2. The CDR3 runs 16 residues. In germline, CDR1 is MRHNA, CDR2 SNTAGT. Trimming at V came to 4 bases and at J to 3 bases, leaving 9 bases not matched to a gene. CDR3 in amino acids: CASSASPSGGHYEQYF. In DNA form, the CDR3 reads TGTGCCAGCAGTGCTTCCCCTAGCGGGGGCCACTACGAGCAGTACTTC.

The chain has TRBV5-1 and TRBJ2-1, with 11 bases fitting TRBD2. The junction had 7 bases not matched to a gene; V was cut back by 3 bases and J by 5 bases. The length of the CDR3 is 16 residues. Germline lookup yields CDR1 SGHRS and CDR2 YFSETQ. Here the CDR3 DNA reads TGCGCCAGCAGCTCTATTGGACTAGCGGGCAACAATGAGCAGTTCTTC. This translates into CASSSIGLAGNNEQFF. Drawing the rest from reference TRBV5-1 and TRBJ2-1, the complete variable domain is KAGVTQTPRYLIKTRGQQVTLSCSPISGHRSVSWYQQTPGQGLQFLFEYFSETQRNKGNFPGRFSGRQFSNSRSEMNVSTLELGDSALYLCASSSIGLAGNNEQFFGPGTRLTVL.

The chain couples TRBV29-1 to TRBJ2-7; D may match TRBD1 or TRBD2 (5 bases each). This CDR3 spans 12 amino acids. Trimming took 4 bases from V and 3 from J, leaving 10 bases between them. Germline V CDR1 and CDR2: SQVTM, ANQGSEA. Here the CDR3 DNA reads TGCAGCGTTGGGGGACGGGACTACGAGCAGTACTTC. This codes for CSVGGRDYEQYF.